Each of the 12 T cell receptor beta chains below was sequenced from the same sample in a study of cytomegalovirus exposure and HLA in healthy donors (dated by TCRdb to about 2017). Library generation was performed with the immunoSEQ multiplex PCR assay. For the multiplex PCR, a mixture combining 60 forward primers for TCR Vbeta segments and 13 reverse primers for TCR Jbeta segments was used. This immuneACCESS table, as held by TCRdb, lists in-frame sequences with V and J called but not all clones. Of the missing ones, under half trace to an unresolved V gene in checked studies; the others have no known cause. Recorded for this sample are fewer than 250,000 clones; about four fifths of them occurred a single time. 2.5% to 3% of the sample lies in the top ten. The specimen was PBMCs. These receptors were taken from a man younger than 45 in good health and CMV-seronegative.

The CDR3 DNA follows: TGTGCCAGCAGTTGGGACAGGGGAACAAACACTGAAGCTTTCTTT. This gives the protein CASSWDRGTNTEAFF. The V gene is TRBV28, the J gene TRBJ1-1; 10 bases fit TRBD1. Germline V gene sequence: CDR1 MDHEN, CDR2 SYDVKM. V lost 4 bases and J lost 2; bases outside the gene matches: 4. The CDR3 is made up of 15 amino acids.

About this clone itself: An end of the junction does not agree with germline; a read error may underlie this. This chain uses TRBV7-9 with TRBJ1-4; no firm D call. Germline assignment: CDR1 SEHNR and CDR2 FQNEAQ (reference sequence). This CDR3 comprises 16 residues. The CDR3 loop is CSSSLAGRTSNEKLFF. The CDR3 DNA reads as TGTTCCAGCAGCTTAGCGGGCAGGACTTCAAATGAAAAACTGTTTTTT.

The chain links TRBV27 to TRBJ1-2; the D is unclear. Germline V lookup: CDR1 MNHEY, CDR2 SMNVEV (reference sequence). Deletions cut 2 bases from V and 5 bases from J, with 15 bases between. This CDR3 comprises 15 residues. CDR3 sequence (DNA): TGTGCCAGCAGTTTAGAGGCGGGCAGCCAATATGGCTACACCTTC. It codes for CASSLEAGSQYGYTF.

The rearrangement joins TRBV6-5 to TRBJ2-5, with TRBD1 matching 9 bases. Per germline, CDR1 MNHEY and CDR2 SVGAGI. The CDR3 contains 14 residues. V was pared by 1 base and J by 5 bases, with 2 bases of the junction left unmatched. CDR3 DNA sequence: TGTGCCAGCAGTTACTTCGGGACAGGGGAGACCCAGTACTTC. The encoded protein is CASSYFGTGETQYF.

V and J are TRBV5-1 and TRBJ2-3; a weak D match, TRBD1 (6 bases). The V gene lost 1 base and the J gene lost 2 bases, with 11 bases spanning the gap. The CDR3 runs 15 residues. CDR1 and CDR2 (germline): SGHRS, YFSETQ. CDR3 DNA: TGCGCCAGCAGCTTGCAACAGGGCCCCACAGATACGCAGTATTTT. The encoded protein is CASSLQQGPTDTQYF.

The CDR3 loop reads CASSLGGGYTF. The CDR3 nucleotides are TGTGCCAGCAGCTTGGGGGGCGGCTACACCTTC. This chain connects TRBV5-6 to TRBJ1-2; possibly TRBD1 for D (5 bases). The ends were cut back, 0 bases at V and 8 bases at J, with 5 bases in the middle. This CDR3 is built from 11 residues. The germline gives CDR1 SGHDT, CDR2 YYEEEE. Using reference TRBV5-6 and TRBJ1-2 for the parts outside the CDR3, the full variable domain is DAGVTQSPTHLIKTRGQQVTLRCSPKSGHDTVSWYQQALGQGPQFIFQYYEEEERQRGNFPDRFSGHQFPNYSSELNVNALLLGDSALYLCASSLGGGYTFGSGTRLTVV.

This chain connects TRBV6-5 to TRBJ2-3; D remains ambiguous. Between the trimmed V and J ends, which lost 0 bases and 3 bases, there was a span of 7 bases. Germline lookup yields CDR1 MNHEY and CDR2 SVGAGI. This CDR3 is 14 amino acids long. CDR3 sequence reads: CASSYSARTDTQYF. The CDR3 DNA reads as TGTGCCAGCAGTTACTCGGCCAGAACAGATACGCAGTATTTT.

In DNA, the CDR3 is TGTGCCAGCAGTCCGCCGGGACTACGGGCCGAGCAGTACTTC. It translates to CASSPPGLRAEQYF. The rearrangement links TRBV28 to TRBJ2-7, with 7 bases that match TRBD2. Trimming removed 5 bases from V and 6 bases from J; junction bases left unmatched: 10. There are 14 residues in the CDR3. Germline loops: CDR1 MDHEN, CDR2 SYDVKM.

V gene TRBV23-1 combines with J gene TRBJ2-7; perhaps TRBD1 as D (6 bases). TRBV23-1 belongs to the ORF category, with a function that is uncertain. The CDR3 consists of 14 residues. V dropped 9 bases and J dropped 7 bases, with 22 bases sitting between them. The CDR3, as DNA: TGCGCCAGAAAACCGGGACACCCTTCGGGGGAGCAGTACTTC. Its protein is CARKPGHPSGEQYF.

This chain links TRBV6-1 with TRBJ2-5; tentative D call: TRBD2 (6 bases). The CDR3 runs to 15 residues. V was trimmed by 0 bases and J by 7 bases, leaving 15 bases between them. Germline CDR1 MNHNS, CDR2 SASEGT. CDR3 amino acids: CASSEARGQLGTQYF. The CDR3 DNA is TGTGCCAGCAGTGAAGCGCGGGGCCAGCTTGGGACCCAGTACTTC.

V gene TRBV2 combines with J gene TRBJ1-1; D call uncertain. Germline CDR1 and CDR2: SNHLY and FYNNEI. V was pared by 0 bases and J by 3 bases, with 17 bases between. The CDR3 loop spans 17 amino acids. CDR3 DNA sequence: TGTGCCAGCAGTGAAGCGGTAGTGGGTGGAGTCGACACTGAAGCTTTCTTT. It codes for CASSEAVVGGVDTEAFF.

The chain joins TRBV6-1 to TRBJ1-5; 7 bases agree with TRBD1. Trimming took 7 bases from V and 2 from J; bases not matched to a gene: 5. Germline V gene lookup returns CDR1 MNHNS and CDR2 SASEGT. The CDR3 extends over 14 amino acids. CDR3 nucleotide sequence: TGTGCCAGCAATCCTACAGGGGGCAATCAGCCCCAGCATTTT. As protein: CASNPTGGNQPQHF.